This T cell receptor (beta chain) was found in a study of blood T cells in healthy people across ages. Study information: Roughly one uniquely barcoded beta molecule per two T cells was captured. The study, taken as a whole, reports: Donors of long life had a larger count of naive CD4+ cells and greater diversity than aged donors.

All donors came from Russia, were Caucasian and healthy, and spanned ages roughly 6 to 95. Alongside a J-beta primer mix, a sample-barcoded 5' primer served in a second PCR lasting 7 to 11 cycles. TCRdb reprocessed the 5' RACE reads with MiXCR, giving one entry per CDR3 protein. The data contain 850,000 to 1,300,000 distinct CDR3 sequences, around 43% of them singletons. Concerning this clonotype: Antigen unknown.

The clonotype originates from a woman aged 55 to 70 in good health. Sequences were obtained from blood.

Here the CDR3 reads CASSLTSGPSGANVLTF. DNA of the CDR3: TGTGCCAGCAGTCTGACGTCAGGTCCTTCTGGGGCCAACGTCCTGACTTTC. The V and J genes are TRBV28 and TRBJ2-6; D unclear. Deletions cut 5 bases from V and 1 base from J, with 15 bases between. The CDR3 covers 17 residues. CDR1 MDHEN and CDR2 SYDVKM come from the germline V gene.